The sequence of this T cell receptor beta chain was determined in a study of blood T cell repertoires in COVID-19. Background on the study: The United States, Italy and Spain supplied acute and convalescent COVID-19 samples. T cells, B-cell-depleted T cells, or PBMCs provided the cDNA or gDNA that served as material.

How the authors handled the data: Nucleated cell counts were estimated from reference gene primer amplification. Profiling relied on immunoSEQ multiplex PCR, and the TCRdb table lists in-frame clones only, not all of them. The V and J calls and the clone size are those of that table, but D and trimming were determined from the DNA. The sample holds 140,000 to 150,000 clones; around 86% are singletons and the top ten take about 37%. The clonotype comes from a man in his fifties or sixties who had recovered from COVID-19. Sequences were obtained from peripheral blood.

The CDR3 coding sequence is TGTGCCAGCAGCCAAGTCCGTCAAACAGAAATCGCAACTAATGAAAAACTGTTTTTT. Translated: CASSQVRQTEIATNEKLFF. The rearrangement uses TRBV4-2 and TRBJ1-4; D is unclear. Between the trimmed V and J ends, which lost 1 base and 0 bases, there was a span of 18 bases. Germline V gene lookup returns CDR1 LGHNA and CDR2 YNFKEQ. This CDR3 comprises 19 residues.